The rows below give T cell receptor beta chains drawn from one sample of a study of CD8 T cells in Susac syndrome. TCRdb independently ran MiXCR on the immunoSEQ multiplex PCR reads; one entry per CDR3 protein. This table has over 120,000 distinct CDR3 sequences, around 95% appearing once. The sequenced sample consisted of CD4+ T cells from PBMCs. Receptors originate from a human donor with Susac syndrome. CDR3s include the opening cysteine and the closing phenylalanine or tryptophan. The D gene is left open where the match is weak. Rows give clone size only sometimes, using once, few, many, or a class for an expanded clone.

D gene: TRBD1
V gene: TRBV29-1
J gene: TRBJ2-7
clone size: -
CDR3 protein: CSVGQGSGEQYF
CDR3 DNA: TGCAGCGTAGGACAGGGTAGTGGCGAGCAGTACTTC

D gene: -
V gene: TRBV6-2/TRBV6-3
J gene: TRBJ1-5
clone size: -
CDR3 protein: CASSYVGDQPQHF
CDR3 DNA: TGTGCCAGCAGTTACGTGGGAGATCAGCCCCAGCATTTT

D gene: TRBD2
V gene: TRBV12-3/TRBV12-4
J gene: TRBJ2-7
clone size: -
CDR3 protein: CASSLLASGTYF
CDR3 DNA: TGTGCCAGCAGTTTGTTGGCTAGCGGGACCTACTTC

D gene: -
V gene: TRBV20-1
J gene: TRBJ1-6
clone size: -
CDR3 protein: CSVPGGNSPLHF
CDR3 DNA: TGCAGTGTCCCCGGGGGGAATTCACCCCTCCACTTT

D gene: -
V gene: TRBV7-2
J gene: TRBJ1-1
clone size: -
CDR3 protein: CASSSVGRGEAFF
CDR3 DNA: TGTGCCAGCAGCTCCGTAGGTAGGGGGGAAGCTTTCTTT

D gene: TRBD1
V gene: TRBV23-1
J gene: TRBJ2-7
clone size: once
CDR3 protein: CATEPGGTASYEQYF
CDR3 DNA: TGCGCCACCGAGCCCGGTGGGACAGCCTCCTACGAGCAGTACTTC

D gene: -
V gene: TRBV24-1
J gene: TRBJ2-7
clone size: -
CDR3 protein: CATSDFYEQYF
CDR3 DNA: TGTGCCACCAGTGATTTCTACGAGCAGTACTTC

D gene: -
V gene: TRBV9
J gene: TRBJ1-2
clone size: -
CDR3 protein: CASSPSWTISGYTF
CDR3 DNA: TGTGCCAGCAGCCCCAGTTGGACAATCAGTGGCTACACCTTC

D gene: -
V gene: TRBV19
J gene: TRBJ1-1
clone size: -
CDR3 protein: CASSIIGVNTEAFF
CDR3 DNA: TGTGCCAGTAGTATCATAGGAGTGAACACTGAAGCTTTCTTT

D gene: -
V gene: TRBV9
J gene: TRBJ2-2
clone size: -
CDR3 protein: CASSVGSRHTGELFF
CDR3 DNA: TGTGCCAGCAGCGTAGGTAGCAGGCACACCGGGGAGCTGTTTTTT

D gene: -
V gene: TRBV29-1
J gene: TRBJ2-6
clone size: -
CDR3 protein: CSAAGDSGANVLTF
CDR3 DNA: TGCAGCGCAGCCGGCGACTCTGGGGCCAACGTCCTGACTTTC

D gene: -
V gene: TRBV9
J gene: TRBJ2-7
clone size: -
CDR3 protein: CASSPGAGPLYEQYF
CDR3 DNA: TGTGCCAGCAGCCCTGGGGCAGGGCCCCTCTACGAGCAGTACTTC

D gene: -
V gene: TRBV15
J gene: TRBJ1-5
clone size: -
CDR3 protein: CATSRSDRINQPQHF
CDR3 DNA: TGTGCCACCAGCAGAAGCGACAGGATCAATCAGCCCCAGCATTTT

D gene: -
V gene: TRBV5-1
J gene: TRBJ2-2
clone size: -
CDR3 protein: CASSRAGARTGELFF
CDR3 DNA: TGCGCCAGCAGTCGGGCGGGGGCGAGGACCGGGGAGCTGTTTTTT

D gene: -
V gene: TRBV30
J gene: TRBJ1-5
clone size: -
CDR3 protein: CAWSSGFGQPQHF
CDR3 DNA: TGTGCCTGGAGTTCTGGGTTTGGTCAGCCCCAGCATTTT

D gene: -
V gene: TRBV27
J gene: TRBJ1-2
clone size: -
CDR3 protein: CASSSARGHYGYTF
CDR3 DNA: TGTGCCAGCAGCTCGGCCCGCGGACACTATGGCTACACCTTC

D gene: TRBD1
V gene: TRBV10-3
J gene: TRBJ2-3
clone size: -
CDR3 protein: CAISDHTGGYSTDTQYF
CDR3 DNA: TGTGCCATCAGTGACCATACAGGGGGATATAGCACAGATACGCAGTATTTT

D gene: -
V gene: TRBV6-5
J gene: TRBJ1-1
clone size: -
CDR3 protein: CASSGWVHTEAFF
CDR3 DNA: TGTGCCAGCAGCGGGTGGGTCCACACTGAAGCTTTCTTT

D gene: TRBD2
V gene: TRBV18
J gene: TRBJ2-3
clone size: -
CDR3 protein: CASSPTGTSGGGTDTQYF
CDR3 DNA: TGTGCCAGCTCACCAACGGGGACTAGCGGAGGAGGAACAGATACGCAGTATTTT

D gene: -
V gene: TRBV29-1
J gene: TRBJ2-3
clone size: -
CDR3 protein: CSVEELGRRGTDTQYF
CDR3 DNA: TGCAGCGTTGAAGAATTGGGTCGGAGGGGGACAGATACGCAGTATTTT

D gene: -
V gene: TRBV20-1
J gene: TRBJ2-3
clone size: -
CDR3 protein: CSAYRVGRTDTQYF
CDR3 DNA: TGCAGTGCCTATCGAGTCGGCCGCACAGATACGCAGTATTTT

D gene: TRBD1
V gene: TRBV5-1
J gene: TRBJ1-6
clone size: once
CDR3 protein: CASSPGDRTASPLHF
CDR3 DNA: TGCGCCAGCAGCCCTGGGGACAGGACCGCTTCACCCCTCCACTTT

D gene: -
V gene: TRBV30
J gene: TRBJ2-5
clone size: -
CDR3 protein: CAWSQGYQETQYF
CDR3 DNA: TGTGCCTGGAGTCAGGGCTACCAAGAGACCCAGTACTTC

D gene: -
V gene: TRBV29-1
J gene: TRBJ2-7
clone size: -
CDR3 protein: CSVAVGTPYEQYF
CDR3 DNA: TGCAGCGTTGCGGTGGGCACTCCCTACGAGCAGTACTTC

D gene: TRBD2
V gene: TRBV12-3/TRBV12-4
J gene: TRBJ2-7
clone size: -
CDR3 protein: CASTLAGAAYEQYF
CDR3 DNA: TGTGCCAGCACGTTAGCGGGAGCGGCCTACGAGCAGTACTTC

D gene: -
V gene: TRBV4-2
J gene: TRBJ2-2
clone size: -
CDR3 protein: CASSQLRELFF
CDR3 DNA: TGTGCCAGCAGCCAGCTACGGGAGCTGTTTTTT

D gene: -
V gene: TRBV20-1
J gene: TRBJ1-1
clone size: once
CDR3 protein: CSATENEWASPEAFF
CDR3 DNA: TGCAGTGCTACCGAGAATGAATGGGCCTCCCCTGAAGCTTTCTTT

D gene: TRBD2
V gene: TRBV14
J gene: TRBJ2-1
clone size: -
CDR3 protein: CASSQGLAGGPLNEQFF
CDR3 DNA: TGTGCCAGCAGCCAAGGGCTCGCGGGGGGCCCCCTAAATGAGCAGTTCTTC

D gene: TRBD2
V gene: TRBV6-1
J gene: TRBJ2-2
clone size: -
CDR3 protein: CASLPGGLAVNTGELFF
CDR3 DNA: TGTGCCAGCCTACCGGGAGGGCTAGCGGTGAACACCGGGGAGCTGTTTTTT

D gene: -
V gene: TRBV4-1
J gene: TRBJ2-3
clone size: -
CDR3 protein: CASSVDGQDTDTQYF
CDR3 DNA: TGCGCCAGCAGCGTCGACGGACAAGACACAGATACGCAGTATTTT

D gene: -
V gene: TRBV2
J gene: TRBJ2-7
clone size: -
CDR3 protein: CASSMTGNYEQYF
CDR3 DNA: TGTGCCAGCTCGATGACAGGAAACTACGAGCAGTACTTC

D gene: -
V gene: TRBV6-5
J gene: TRBJ1-5
clone size: once
CDR3 protein: CASRTNSGQPQHF
CDR3 DNA: TGTGCCAGCAGGACCAACTCCGGCCAGCCCCAGCATTTT

D gene: TRBD2
V gene: TRBV20-1
J gene: TRBJ2-1
clone size: -
CDR3 protein: CSARETSGYNEQFF
CDR3 DNA: TGCAGTGCTAGAGAGACTAGCGGGTACAATGAGCAGTTCTTC

D gene: -
V gene: TRBV20-1
J gene: TRBJ1-2
clone size: -
CDR3 protein: CSARGFNYGYTF
CDR3 DNA: TGCAGTGCTAGAGGGTTCAACTATGGCTACACCTTC

D gene: -
V gene: TRBV29-1
J gene: TRBJ2-2
clone size: once
CDR3 protein: CSAGRAWGDTGELFF
CDR3 DNA: TGCAGCGCCGGACGGGCTTGGGGGGACACCGGGGAGCTGTTTTTT

D gene: TRBD2
V gene: TRBV9
J gene: TRBJ2-1
clone size: -
CDR3 protein: CASSVEGDSGGINEQFF
CDR3 DNA: TGTGCCAGCAGCGTAGAGGGAGATAGCGGGGGGATCAATGAGCAGTTCTTC

D gene: TRBD2
V gene: TRBV7-9
J gene: TRBJ2-1
clone size: -
CDR3 protein: CASKAGEWSDEQFF
CDR3 DNA: TGTGCCAGCAAAGCGGGAGAGTGGTCCGATGAGCAGTTCTTC

D gene: TRBD2
V gene: TRBV10-3
J gene: TRBJ2-1
clone size: -
CDR3 protein: CAIRSTGGSYNEQFF
CDR3 DNA: TGTGCCATCAGATCAACCGGGGGGTCCTACAATGAGCAGTTCTTC

D gene: TRBD1
V gene: TRBV6-1
J gene: TRBJ2-7
clone size: -
CDR3 protein: CASRGGQGVYEQYF
CDR3 DNA: TGTGCCAGCAGAGGCGGACAGGGAGTGTACGAGCAGTACTTC

D gene: -
V gene: TRBV9
J gene: TRBJ1-1
clone size: once
CDR3 protein: CASSLIQDSEAFF
CDR3 DNA: TGTGCCAGCAGCCTTATCCAGGACAGTGAAGCTTTCTTT